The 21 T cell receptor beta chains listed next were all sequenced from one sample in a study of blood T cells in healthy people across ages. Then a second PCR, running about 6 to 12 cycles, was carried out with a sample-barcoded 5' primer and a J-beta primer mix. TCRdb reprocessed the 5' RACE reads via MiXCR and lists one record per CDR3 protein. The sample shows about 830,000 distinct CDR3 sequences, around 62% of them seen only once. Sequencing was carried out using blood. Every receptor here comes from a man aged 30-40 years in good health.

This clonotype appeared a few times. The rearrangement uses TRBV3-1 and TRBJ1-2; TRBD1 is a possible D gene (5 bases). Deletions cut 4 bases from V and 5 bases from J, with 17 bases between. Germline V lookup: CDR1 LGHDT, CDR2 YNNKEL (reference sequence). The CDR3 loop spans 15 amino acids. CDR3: CASSPYERGNYGYTF. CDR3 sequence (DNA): TGTGCCAGCAGCCCATACGAACGGGGGAATTATGGCTACACCTTC.

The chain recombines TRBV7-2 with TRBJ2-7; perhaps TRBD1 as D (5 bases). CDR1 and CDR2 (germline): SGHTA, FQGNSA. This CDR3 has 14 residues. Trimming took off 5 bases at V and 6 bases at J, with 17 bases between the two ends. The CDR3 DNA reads TGTGCCAGCAGCCTAGGGGAAATCCCCTCCGAGCAGTACTTC. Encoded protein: CASSLGEIPSEQYF.

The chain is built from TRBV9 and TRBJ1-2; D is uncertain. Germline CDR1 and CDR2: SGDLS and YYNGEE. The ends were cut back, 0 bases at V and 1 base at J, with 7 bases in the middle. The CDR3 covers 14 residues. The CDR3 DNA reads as TGTGCCAGCAGCGTAGCTGAGAGTAACTATGGCTACACCTTC. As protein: CASSVAESNYGYTF.

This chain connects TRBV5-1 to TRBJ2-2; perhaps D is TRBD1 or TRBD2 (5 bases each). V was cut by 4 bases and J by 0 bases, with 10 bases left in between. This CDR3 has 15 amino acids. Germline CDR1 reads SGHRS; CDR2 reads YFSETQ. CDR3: CASSGDGANTGELFF. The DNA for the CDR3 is TGCGCCAGCAGCGGGGACGGCGCGAACACCGGGGAGCTGTTTTTT.

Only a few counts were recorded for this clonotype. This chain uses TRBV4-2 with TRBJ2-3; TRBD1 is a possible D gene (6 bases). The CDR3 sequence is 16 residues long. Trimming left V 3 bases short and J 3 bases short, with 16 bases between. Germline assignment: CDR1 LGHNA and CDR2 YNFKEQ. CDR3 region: CASSQATQGGTDTQYF. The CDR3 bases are TGTGCCAGCAGCCAGGCTACACAGGGCGGTACAGATACGCAGTATTTT.

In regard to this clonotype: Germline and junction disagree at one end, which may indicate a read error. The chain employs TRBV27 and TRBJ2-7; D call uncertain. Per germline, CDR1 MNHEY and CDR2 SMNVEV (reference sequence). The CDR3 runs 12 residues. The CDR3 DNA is TGTGCCAGCTCGACCCTCTCCCACGAGCAGTACTTC. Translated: CASSTLSHEQYF.

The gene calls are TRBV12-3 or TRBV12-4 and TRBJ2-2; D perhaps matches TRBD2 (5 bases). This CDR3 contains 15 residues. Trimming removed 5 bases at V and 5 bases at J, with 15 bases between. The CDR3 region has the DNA TGTGCCAGCAGTCCGAATAGCGATCTTACCGGGGAGCTGTTTTTT. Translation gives CASSPNSDLTGELFF.

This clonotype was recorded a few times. CDR3 amino acids: CASSLARDEKLFF. The DNA of the CDR3 is TGTGCCAGCAGCTTAGCCAGGGATGAAAAACTGTTTTTT. This chain uses TRBV11-2 with TRBJ1-4; tentative D call: TRBD1 (5 bases). The CDR3 runs to 13 residues. Germline CDR1 reads SGHAT; CDR2 reads FQNNGV. Trimming took 1 base from V and 6 from J, leaving 6 bases between them.

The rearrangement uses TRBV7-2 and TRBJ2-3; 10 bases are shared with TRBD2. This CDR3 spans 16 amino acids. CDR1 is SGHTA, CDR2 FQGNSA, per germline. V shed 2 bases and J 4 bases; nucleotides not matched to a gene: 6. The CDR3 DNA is TGTGCCAGCAGCTTACGAGCGGGGGGGAGGGCAGATACGCAGTATTTT. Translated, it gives CASSLRAGGRADTQYF.

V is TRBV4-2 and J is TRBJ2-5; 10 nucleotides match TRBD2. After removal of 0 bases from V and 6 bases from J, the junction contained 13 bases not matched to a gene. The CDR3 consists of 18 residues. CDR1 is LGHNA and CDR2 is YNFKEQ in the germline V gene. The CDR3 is CASSQDRSGGAVMKTQYF. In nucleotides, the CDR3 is TGTGCCAGCAGCCAAGATCGCAGCGGGGGGGCCGTTATGAAGACCCAGTACTTC.

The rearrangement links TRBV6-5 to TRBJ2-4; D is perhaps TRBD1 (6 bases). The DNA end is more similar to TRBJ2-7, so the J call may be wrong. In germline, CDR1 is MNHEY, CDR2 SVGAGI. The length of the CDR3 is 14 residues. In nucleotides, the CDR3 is TGTGCCAGCAGTTACCGGGACATTTCCTACGAGCAGTACTTC. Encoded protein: CASSYRDISYEQYF.

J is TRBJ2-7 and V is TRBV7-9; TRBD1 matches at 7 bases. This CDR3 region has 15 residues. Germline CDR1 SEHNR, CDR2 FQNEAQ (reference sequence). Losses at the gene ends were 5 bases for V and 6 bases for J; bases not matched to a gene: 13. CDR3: CASSPPQTGASEQYF. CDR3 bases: TGTGCCAGCAGCCCCCCCCAAACAGGGGCCTCCGAGCAGTACTTC.

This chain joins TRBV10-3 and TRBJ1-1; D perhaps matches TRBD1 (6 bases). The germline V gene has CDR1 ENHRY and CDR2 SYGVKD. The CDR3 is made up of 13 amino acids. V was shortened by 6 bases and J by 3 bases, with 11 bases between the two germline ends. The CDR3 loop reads CAIRESGDTEAFF. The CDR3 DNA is TGTGCCATCAGGGAATCAGGGGACACTGAAGCTTTCTTT.

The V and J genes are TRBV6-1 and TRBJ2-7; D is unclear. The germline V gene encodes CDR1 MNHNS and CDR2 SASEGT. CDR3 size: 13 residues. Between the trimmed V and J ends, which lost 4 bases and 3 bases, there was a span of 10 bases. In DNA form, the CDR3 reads TGTGCCAGCAGTGTAGACCGAAGCTACGAGCAGTACTTC. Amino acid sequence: CASSVDRSYEQYF.

The DNA for the CDR3 is TGTGCCGCCATGACAGACTACGAGCAGTTCTTC. Translation: CAAMTDYEQFF. This chain links TRBV10-3 with TRBJ2-1; D is perhaps TRBD1 or TRBD2 (5 bases each). The CDR3 has 11 amino acids. The germline gives CDR1 ENHRY, CDR2 SYGVKD. V gave up 11 bases and J gave up 10 bases, with 15 bases separating them.

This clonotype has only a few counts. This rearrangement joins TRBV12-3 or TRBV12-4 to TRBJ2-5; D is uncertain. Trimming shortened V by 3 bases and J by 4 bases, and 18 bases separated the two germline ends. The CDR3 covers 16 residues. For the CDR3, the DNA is TGTGCCAGCAGTTTTGGGGATAATAGCATCAGAGAGACCCAGTACTTC. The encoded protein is CASSFGDNSIRETQYF.

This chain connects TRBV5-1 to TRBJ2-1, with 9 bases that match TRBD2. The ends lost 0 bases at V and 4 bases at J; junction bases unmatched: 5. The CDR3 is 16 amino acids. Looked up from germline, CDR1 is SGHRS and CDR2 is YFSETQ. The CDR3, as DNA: TGCGCCAGCAGCTTGGATGAGGCGGGGGGGTACAATGAGCAGTTCTTC. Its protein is CASSLDEAGGYNEQFF.

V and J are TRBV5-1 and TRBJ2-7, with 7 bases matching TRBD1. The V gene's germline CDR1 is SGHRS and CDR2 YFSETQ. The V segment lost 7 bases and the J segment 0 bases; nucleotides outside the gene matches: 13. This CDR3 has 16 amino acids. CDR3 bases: TGCGCCAGCCAGCTAAAGGGGGCCAGTAGCTCCTACGAGCAGTACTTC. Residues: CASQLKGASSSYEQYF.

CDR3 amino acids: CASGSSGLSSYEQYF. As DNA, the CDR3 is TGTGCCAGCGGGTCCAGCGGACTATCCTCCTACGAGCAGTACTTC. The chain combines TRBV27 with TRBJ2-7, with a possible D match to TRBD2 (6 bases). The CDR3 is made up of 15 amino acids. Trimming shortened V by 8 bases and J by 0 bases, and 17 bases separated the two germline ends. Germline loops: CDR1 MNHEY, CDR2 SMNVEV (reference sequence).

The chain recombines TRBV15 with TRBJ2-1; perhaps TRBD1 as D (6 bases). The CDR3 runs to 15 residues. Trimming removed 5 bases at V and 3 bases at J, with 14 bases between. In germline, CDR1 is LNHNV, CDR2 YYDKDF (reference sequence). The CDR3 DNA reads TGTGCCACCAGCCTTTACTCGGACAGCTACAATGAGCAGTTCTTC. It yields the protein CATSLYSDSYNEQFF.

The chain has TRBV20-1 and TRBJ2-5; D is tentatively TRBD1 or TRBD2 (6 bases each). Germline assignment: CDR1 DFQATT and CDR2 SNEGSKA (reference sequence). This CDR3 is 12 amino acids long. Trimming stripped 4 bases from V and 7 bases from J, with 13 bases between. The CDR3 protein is CSANLGGRTQYF. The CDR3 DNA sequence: TGCAGTGCTAACCTCGGGGGCAGGACCCAGTACTTC.